In this sample, the clone carrying this TCR beta chain turned up many times. Its antigen is undetermined. The CDR3 is 15 amino acids. V lost 5 bases and J 5 bases, leaving 18 bases between the germline ends. TCRdb re-called the 5' RACE reads with MiXCR, one entry per CDR3 protein. The table records 380,000 or so distinct CDR3 sequences, around 13% of them present only once. This entry is derived from a study of T-cell memory formation after mild COVID-19. Background on the study: Clusters were largely donor specific.

Whole-study findings and limits: Contracting CD4+ clones lay largely in CM and EM, with CD8+ ones residing in EMRA.

This receptor was identified in a man aged 18-30 years who had mild COVID-19 (a few samples of this study predate the infection). Cell type and time point are not known. Sequencing input: PBMCs or a T cell subset sorted from them (not recorded which). The chain combines TRBV12-3 or TRBV12-4 with TRBJ2-5; D unclear. The CDR3 DNA reads TGTGCCAGCAGTCCAAGTCCTAGGGTCGGGGAGACCCAGTACTTC. This codes for CASSPSPRVGETQYF.